The entry below describes one TCR beta chain. Antigen unknown. This specimen comes from a study of shared clonotypes between healthy human individuals. Study-wide context: CD4 naive and CD4 memory each took three plates per donor, while CD8 naive took two and CD8 memory one. Regarding the study as a whole: Around 5% of naive CD4 clonotypes were common to a handful of donors.

Each subset's genomic DNA was split evenly across several immunoSEQ plates. Method: immunoSEQ multiplex PCR; TCRdb's copy keeps in-frame clones and lacks some. This table holds 2 million to 3 million clones, 93% found once. J gave up 0 bases and V 0 bases, and 5 bases lay outside the gene matches. Per the germline V gene, CDR1 is SGHTA and CDR2 is FQGNSA. The CDR3 is 16 amino acids. The chain couples TRBV7-2 to TRBJ2-7, with 7 bases that match TRBD1. The specimen sequenced was naive CD4+ T cells from PBMCs. Regarding subset: CD45RA+ positively selected. The sequence came from a man in his late teens or twenties in good health. Some clones in this sample may be carry-over from other donors' samples. CDR3 sequence: CASSLAGTATSYEQYF. In nucleotides, the CDR3 is TGTGCCAGCAGCTTAGCGGGGACAGCTACCTCCTACGAGCAGTACTTC.